The subject of this entry is one TCR beta chain. Its specificity is not known. This sample stems from a study of molecular identifiers for immune sequencing clone quantification. Regarding the study as a whole: In CMV-specific effectors, clones above 20 copies held over 99% of molecules; naive, under 1%.

TCRdb recomputed calls from the PCR reads with MiXCR, one row per CDR3 protein. The sample contains some 590,000 distinct CDR3 sequences, over 25% of which appear only once. Per the germline V gene, CDR1 is SGHVS and CDR2 is FQNEAQ. With V trimmed by 0 bases and J by 1 base, 11 bases remained unmatched. The length of the CDR3 is 18 residues. V is TRBV7-8 and J is TRBJ2-5, with 7 bases identical to TRBD2. The receptor was derived from a human donor in good health. Some libraries in this study had Jurkat cell RNA spiked in. What was sequenced was naive CD8+ T cells from blood, with Jurkat cell RNA spiked in. This sample's subset: FACS-sorted CD8+CD4-CCR7+CD45RA+ naive T cells. In DNA form, the CDR3 reads TGTGCCAGCAGCTTAGCAGGCGGGCTAGCGGTGATCCAAGAGACCCAGTACTTC. Its protein product is CASSLAGGLAVIQETQYF.